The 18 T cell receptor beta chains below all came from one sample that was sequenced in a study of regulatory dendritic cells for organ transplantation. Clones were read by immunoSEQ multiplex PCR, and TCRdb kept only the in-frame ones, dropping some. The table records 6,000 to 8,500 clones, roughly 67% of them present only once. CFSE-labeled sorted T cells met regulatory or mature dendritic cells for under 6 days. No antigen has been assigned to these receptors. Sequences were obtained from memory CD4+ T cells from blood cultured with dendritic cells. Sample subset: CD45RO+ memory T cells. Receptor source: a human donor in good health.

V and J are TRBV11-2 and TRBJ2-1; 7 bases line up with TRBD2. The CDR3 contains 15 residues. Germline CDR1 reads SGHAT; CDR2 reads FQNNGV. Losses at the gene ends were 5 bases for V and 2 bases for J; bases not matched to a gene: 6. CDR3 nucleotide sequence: TGTGCCAGCAGCGCAAGCGGGGACCCCTACAATGAGCAGTTCTTC. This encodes CASSASGDPYNEQFF. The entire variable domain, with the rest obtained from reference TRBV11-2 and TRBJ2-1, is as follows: EAGVAQSPRYKIIEKRQSVAFWCNPISGHATLYWYQQILGQGPKLLIQFQNNGVVDDSQLPKDRFSAERLKGVDSTLKIQPAKLEDSAVYLCASSASGDPYNEQFFGPGTRLTVL.

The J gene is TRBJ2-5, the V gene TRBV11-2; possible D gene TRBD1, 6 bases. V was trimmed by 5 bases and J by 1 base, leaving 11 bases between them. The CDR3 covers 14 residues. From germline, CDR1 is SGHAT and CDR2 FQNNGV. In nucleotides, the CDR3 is TGTGCCAGCAGCCCCGGGACATCCCAAGAGACCCAGTACTTC. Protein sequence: CASSPGTSQETQYF.

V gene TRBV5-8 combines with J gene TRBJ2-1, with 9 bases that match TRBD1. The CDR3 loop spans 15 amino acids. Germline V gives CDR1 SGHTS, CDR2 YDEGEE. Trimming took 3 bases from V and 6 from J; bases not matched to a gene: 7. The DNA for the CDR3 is TGTGCCAGCAGCTCCGGGACAGGGTCGTCCAATGAGCAGTTCTTC. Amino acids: CASSSGTGSSNEQFF.

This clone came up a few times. This CDR3 reads CASFLGTGGNEQFF. The CDR3 DNA reads as TGTGCCAGCTTTCTCGGGACAGGGGGCAATGAGCAGTTCTTC. The rearrangement uses TRBV7-8 and TRBJ2-1; TRBD1 aligns across 11 bases. This CDR3 is built from 14 residues. V lost 8 bases to trimming and J lost 6 bases; unmatched junction nucleotides: 6. Germline lookup yields CDR1 SGHVS and CDR2 FQNEAQ.

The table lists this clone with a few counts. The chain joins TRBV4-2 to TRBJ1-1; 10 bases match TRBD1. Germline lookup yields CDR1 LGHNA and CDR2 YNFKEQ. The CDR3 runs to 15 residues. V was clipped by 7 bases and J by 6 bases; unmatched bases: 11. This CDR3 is CASTPRDRGFAEAFF. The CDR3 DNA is TGTGCCAGCACTCCTAGGGACAGGGGATTTGCTGAAGCTTTCTTT.

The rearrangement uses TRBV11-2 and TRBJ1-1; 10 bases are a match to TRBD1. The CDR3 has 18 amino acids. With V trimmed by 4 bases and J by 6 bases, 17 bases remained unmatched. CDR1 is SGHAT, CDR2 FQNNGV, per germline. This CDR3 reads CASSSYDTPGQGSAEAFF. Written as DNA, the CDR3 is TGTGCCAGCAGCTCCTATGATACCCCGGGACAGGGGTCGGCTGAAGCTTTCTTT.

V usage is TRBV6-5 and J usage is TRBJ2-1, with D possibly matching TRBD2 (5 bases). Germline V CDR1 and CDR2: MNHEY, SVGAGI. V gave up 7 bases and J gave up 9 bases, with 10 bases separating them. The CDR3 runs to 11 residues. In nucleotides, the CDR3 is TGTGCCAGCACTGGACTGGGTGAGCAGTTCTTC. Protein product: CASTGLGEQFF.

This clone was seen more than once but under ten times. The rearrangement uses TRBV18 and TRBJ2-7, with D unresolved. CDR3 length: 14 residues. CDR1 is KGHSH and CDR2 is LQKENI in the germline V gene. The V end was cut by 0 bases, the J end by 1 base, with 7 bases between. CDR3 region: CASSPPSRSYEQYF. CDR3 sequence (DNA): TGTGCCAGCTCACCACCTTCCCGTTCCTACGAGCAGTACTTC.

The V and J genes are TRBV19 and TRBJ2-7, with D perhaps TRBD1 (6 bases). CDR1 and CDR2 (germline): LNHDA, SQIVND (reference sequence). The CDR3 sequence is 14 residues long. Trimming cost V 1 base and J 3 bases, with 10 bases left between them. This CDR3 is CASSIGTEDYEQYF. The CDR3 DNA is TGTGCCAGTAGTATAGGGACAGAGGACTACGAGCAGTACTTC.

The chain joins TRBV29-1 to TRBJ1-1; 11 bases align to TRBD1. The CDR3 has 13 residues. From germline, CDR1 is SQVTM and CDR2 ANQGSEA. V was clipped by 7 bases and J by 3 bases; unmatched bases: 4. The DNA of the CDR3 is TGCAGCGCCAGGGACAGGGGGTACACTGAAGCTTTCTTT. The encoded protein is CSARDRGYTEAFF.

The chain's CDR3 is CASSLRTGDNEQFF. The CDR3 DNA reads TGCGCCAGCAGCTTAAGGACAGGAGACAATGAGCAGTTCTTC. The chain recombines TRBV5-1 with TRBJ2-1; TRBD1 matches at 7 bases. Germline lookup yields CDR1 SGHRS and CDR2 YFSETQ. This CDR3 is 14 amino acids long. The V segment lost 2 bases and the J segment 5 bases; nucleotides outside the gene matches: 4.

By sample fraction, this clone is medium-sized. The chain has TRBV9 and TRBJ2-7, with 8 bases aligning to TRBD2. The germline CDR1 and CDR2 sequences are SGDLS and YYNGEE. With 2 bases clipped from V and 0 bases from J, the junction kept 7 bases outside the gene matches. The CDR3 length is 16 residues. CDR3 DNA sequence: TGTGCCAGCAGCGTCGGGGGGGGCGGGAGCTCCTACGAGCAGTACTTC. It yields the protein CASSVGGGGSSYEQYF.

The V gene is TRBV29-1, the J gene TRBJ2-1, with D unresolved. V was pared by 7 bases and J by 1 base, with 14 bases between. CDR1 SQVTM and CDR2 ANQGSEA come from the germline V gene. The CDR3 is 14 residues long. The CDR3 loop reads CSASGWRSYNEQFF. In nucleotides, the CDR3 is TGCAGCGCCAGTGGCTGGCGGTCCTACAATGAGCAGTTCTTC.

The CDR3 loop is CASSPGLASYEQYF. CDR3 DNA: TGTGCCAGCTCACCGGGACTAGCGTCCTACGAGCAGTACTTC. V is TRBV18 and J is TRBJ2-5; 10 bases align to TRBD2. The last part of the DNA fits TRBJ2-7 better; the J call may be wrong. There are 14 residues in the CDR3. In germline, CDR1 is KGHSH, CDR2 LQKENI.

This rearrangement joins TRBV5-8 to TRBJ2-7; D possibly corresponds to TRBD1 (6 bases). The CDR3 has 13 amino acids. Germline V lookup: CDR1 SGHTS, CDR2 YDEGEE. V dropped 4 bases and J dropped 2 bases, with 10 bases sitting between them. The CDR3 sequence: CASSPTGTYEQYF. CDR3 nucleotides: TGTGCCAGCAGCCCGACAGGTACCTACGAGCAGTACTTC.

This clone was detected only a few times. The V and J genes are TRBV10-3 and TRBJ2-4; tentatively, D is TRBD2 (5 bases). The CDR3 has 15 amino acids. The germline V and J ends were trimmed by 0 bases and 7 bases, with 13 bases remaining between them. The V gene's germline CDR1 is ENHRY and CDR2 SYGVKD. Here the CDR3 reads CAISESVGERNIQYF. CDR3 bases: TGTGCCATCAGTGAGTCGGTCGGGGAGCGGAACATTCAGTACTTC.

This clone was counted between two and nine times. In DNA form, the CDR3 reads TGCGCCAGCAGCCGAGGGTTTGAGCAGTTCTTC. This codes for CASSRGFEQFF. The rearrangement links TRBV5-1 to TRBJ2-1; perhaps TRBD2 as D (5 bases). This CDR3 region has 11 residues. Trimming stripped 4 bases from V and 9 bases from J, with 8 bases between. Germline V gene lookup returns CDR1 SGHRS and CDR2 YFSETQ.

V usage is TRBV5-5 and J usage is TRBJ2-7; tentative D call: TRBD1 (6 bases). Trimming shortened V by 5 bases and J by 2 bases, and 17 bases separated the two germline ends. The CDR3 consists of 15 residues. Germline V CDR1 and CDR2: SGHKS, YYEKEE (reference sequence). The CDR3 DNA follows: TGTGCCAGCAGAATGTCCGTATCAGGGGCCTACGAGCAGTACTTC. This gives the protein CASRMSVSGAYEQYF.